This TCR beta chain was retrieved from a study of T cell responses to AZD1222 COVID-19 vaccine. Points from the study as a whole: Across the whole spike, CD4 TCRs peaked at regions 160-218 and 743-854. Among AZD1222 vaccinees, only six or seven were seropositive at baseline. Donors were chiefly white British, with a greater number of females, and clonal diversity was perhaps underestimated.

This CDR3 has 16 amino acids. In germline, CDR1 is LNHDA, CDR2 SQIVND (reference sequence). Trimming took 5 bases from V and 5 from J; bases not matched to a gene: 12. Concerning this clone itself: Its antigen remains unknown.

Here immunoSEQ multiplex PCR was the method, and the copy in TCRdb shows in-frame clones only, minus some. The sample has 95,000 to 130,000 clones; around 92% are singletons. The sequence was collected from an adult in good health. The sample consisted of peripheral blood, taken on day 0 of AZD1222 vaccination. The chain combines TRBV19 with TRBJ2-1, with TRBD1 identical over 7 bases. Written as DNA, the CDR3 is TGTGCCAGTAGTGTTCAGGGGGAGTGGTCGGACAATGAGCAGTTCTTC. Translated: CASSVQGEWSDNEQFF. Filled out from reference TRBV19 and TRBJ2-1, the complete variable domain reads DGGITQSPKYLFRKEGQNVTLSCEQNLNHDAMYWYRQDPGQGLRLIYYSQIVNDFQKGDIAEGYSVSREKKESFPLTVTSAQKNPTAFYLCASSVQGEWSDNEQFFGPGTRLTVL.